A single sample is the source of the 13 T cell receptor beta chains below, sequenced in a study of patients and donors after allogeneic stem cell transplantation (dated by TCRdb to 2018 to 2021). The library came from RT-PCR. For sequencing, a NextSeq 550 was employed. The raw public data were reprocessed by TCRdb itself: fastp quality trimming at Q25, MiXCR clonotype calling, in-frame beta chains only. Rows with a matching CDR3 protein are joined into one entry that keeps the most common DNA and genes. The sample table holds about 34,000 distinct CDR3 sequences, of which 37% were seen once. The biggest ten clones account for more than 65% of the sample. Sequencing was carried out using blood, either unsorted or a sorted T cell fraction (not recorded which). These receptor sequences come from a human donor who was either an allogeneic HSCT recipient or a stem cell or donor lymphocyte infusion donor (not recorded which). It is not recorded whose cells these are; they may come from a transplant donor.

The V call is TRBV20-1, the J call TRBJ2-7; weak D call: TRBD2 (6 bases). The CDR3 length is 14 residues. Germline-derived CDR1 and CDR2 are DFQATT and SNEGSKA (reference sequence). The V gene lost 2 bases and the J gene lost 1 base, with 12 bases spanning the gap. The CDR3 sequence is CSARNPSASYEQYF. The CDR3 nucleotides read TGCAGTGCTAGAAATCCTAGCGCTTCCTACGAGCAGTACTTC.

This clonotype was detected a few times. The J gene is TRBJ2-3, the V gene TRBV7-3; D uncertain. V lost 5 bases and J lost 0, with 12 bases in between. The CDR3 length is 15 residues. Germline CDR1 and CDR2: SGHTA and FQGTGA. In DNA form, the CDR3 reads TGTGCCAGCAGCCTAATAGACCGTAGCACAGATACGCAGTATTTT. It specifies CASSLIDRSTDTQYF. The entire variable domain, with the rest obtained from reference TRBV7-3 and TRBJ2-3, is as follows: GAGVSQTPSNKVTEKGKYVELRCDPISGHTALYWYRQSLGQGPEFLIYFQGTGAADDSGLPNDRFFAVRPEGSVSTLKIQRTERGDSAVYLCASSLIDRSTDTQYFGPGTRLTVL.

The chain uses TRBV9 and TRBJ2-7, with 7 bases aligning to TRBD2. V shed 3 bases, J shed 0 bases, and the junction held 6 bases outside the gene matches. The CDR3 extends over 15 amino acids. The germline V gene has CDR1 SGDLS and CDR2 YYNGEE. CDR3 region: CASSEAGASSYEQYF. The CDR3 DNA is TGTGCCAGCAGCGAGGCGGGAGCGAGCTCCTACGAGCAGTACTTC.

This clonotype occurred many times. The genes are TRBV6-2 or TRBV6-3 and TRBJ1-5; perhaps TRBD1 as D (5 bases). The CDR3 length is 16 residues. V was trimmed by 5 bases and J by 0 bases, leaving 14 bases between them. Germline V lookup: CDR1 MNHEY, CDR2 SVGEGT. The CDR3 bases are TGTGCCAGCAGTATACGGGGGGGATATAGCAATCAGCCCCAGCATTTT. Its protein product is CASSIRGGYSNQPQHF.

The chain links TRBV7-2 to TRBJ1-1; D is ambiguous. The CDR3 is 13 amino acids. Trimming left V 3 bases short and J 1 base short, with 6 bases between. From germline, CDR1 is SGHTA and CDR2 FQGNSA. The CDR3 sequence is CASSFMENTEAFF. CDR3 coding DNA: TGTGCCAGCAGCTTCATGGAGAACACTGAAGCTTTCTTT.

The rearrangement joins TRBV7-2 to TRBJ2-3; D gene ambiguous. The CDR3 runs 14 residues. Trimming took off 1 base at V and 2 bases at J, with 7 bases between the two ends. Germline CDR1 reads SGHTA; CDR2 reads FQGNSA. CDR3 DNA: TGTGCCAGCAGCTTAGTCTGGTTCACAGATACGCAGTATTTT. It yields the protein CASSLVWFTDTQYF.

This clonotype was detected a few times. The rearrangement uses TRBV9 and TRBJ2-3; D may be TRBD2 (5 bases). Germline CDR1 SGDLS, CDR2 YYNGEE. The CDR3 consists of 16 residues. The V end was cut by 0 bases, the J end by 0 bases, with 11 bases between. This chain's CDR3 is CASSVGWSSSTDTQYF. CDR3 sequence (DNA): TGTGCCAGCAGCGTAGGGTGGTCTAGCAGCACAGATACGCAGTATTTT.

The chain has TRBV12-3 or TRBV12-4 and TRBJ1-4; D ambiguous. The V and J ends lost 7 bases and 4 bases respectively, with 13 bases between them. CDR3 length equals 14 residues. In nucleotides, the CDR3 is TGTGCCAGCAAGCCGACGGAAAATAATGAAAAACTGTTTTTT. It specifies CASKPTENNEKLFF.

The chain employs TRBV4-2 and TRBJ1-4; 7 bases fit TRBD1. V trimming: 4 bases; J trimming: 9 bases; junction bases outside the gene matches: 14. Germline CDR1 LGHNA, CDR2 YNFKEQ. This CDR3 is built from 16 residues. CDR3 bases: TGTGCCAGCAGCCGAGCGTTCCGACAGGGAGATAAAAAACTGTTTTTT. It translates to CASSRAFRQGDKKLFF.

This clonotype has only a few counts. The V gene is TRBV20-1, the J gene TRBJ1-5, with 10 bases fitting TRBD1. Germline trimming cut 3 bases from V and 3 bases from J; bases unmatched to any gene: 2. Germline V gene sequence: CDR1 DFQATT, CDR2 SNEGSKA (reference sequence). The CDR3 is 14 residues long. The CDR3 region has the DNA TGCAGTGCTAGGGACAGGGGGAACAATCAGCCCCAGCATTTT. This encodes CSARDRGNNQPQHF.

The chain recombines TRBV13 with TRBJ1-3; 7 bases are a match to TRBD1. CDR3 length: 13 residues. After removal of 5 bases from V and 3 bases from J, the junction contained 1 base not matched to a gene. The germline V gene has CDR1 PRHDT and CDR2 FYEKMQ (reference sequence). CDR3 loop: CASSDRVGNTIYF. The CDR3 coding sequence is TGTGCCAGCAGCGACAGGGTTGGAAACACCATATATTTT.

The V and J genes are TRBV29-1 and TRBJ1-1; TRBD1 agrees at 8 bases. Germline CDR1 reads SQVTM; CDR2 reads ANQGSEA. The V segment lost 7 bases and the J segment 0 bases; nucleotides outside the gene matches: 1. The CDR3 has 12 residues. This CDR3 is CSGGQVNTEAFF. The CDR3 DNA is TGCAGCGGGGGACAGGTGAACACTGAAGCTTTCTTT.

The V call is TRBV27, the J call TRBJ2-3, with unresolved D. The CDR3 runs 14 residues. Trimming removed 2 bases from V and 2 bases from J, with 8 bases in between. Germline assignment: CDR1 MNHEY and CDR2 SMNVEV (reference sequence). The CDR3 DNA follows: TGTGCCAGCAGTTTACTAGGCCTCACAGATACGCAGTATTTT. Protein product: CASSLLGLTDTQYF.